The 12 T cell receptor beta chains given below trace back to one sample, sequenced in a study of T cell responses to AZD1222 COVID-19 vaccine. TCRdb's table, derived via immunoSEQ multiplex PCR, lists solely in-frame clones and lacks some. The repertoire has 75,000 to 85,000 clones, 90% of them found once; the top ten carry more than 4%. The input for sequencing was peripheral blood, taken on day 0 of AZD1222 vaccination. Receptors originate from an adult in good health.

V usage is TRBV27 and J usage is TRBJ1-5; unclear D gene. The germline V and J ends were trimmed by 3 bases and 0 bases, with 3 bases remaining between them. The CDR3 covers 13 residues. The germline V gene has CDR1 MNHEY and CDR2 SMNVEV (reference sequence). The CDR3 DNA follows: TGTGCCAGCAGTTTCTATAGCAATCAGCCCCAGCATTTT. Protein product: CASSFYSNQPQHF.

This clone appeared a few times. The rearrangement links TRBV7-7 to TRBJ2-3; TRBD2 matches at 9 bases. The CDR3 is 17 residues long. Germline V lookup: CDR1 SSHAT, CDR2 FNYEAQ (reference sequence). The V gene end was trimmed by 2 bases and the J gene end by 6 bases; junction bases not matched to a gene: 12. The CDR3 coding sequence is TGTGCCAGCAGCTTAACCCCACCGGGACTAGCTTCTGATACGCAGTATTTT. Translation gives CASSLTPPGLASDTQYF. Complete variable domain (other parts from reference TRBV7-7 and TRBJ2-3): GAGVSQSPRYKVTKRGQDVTLRCDPISSHATLYWYQQALGQGPEFLTYFNYEAQPDKSGLPSDRFSAERPEGSISTLTIQRTEQRDSAMYRCASSLTPPGLASDTQYFGPGTRLTVL.

The chain links TRBV12-3 or TRBV12-4 to TRBJ2-7; 8 nucleotides match TRBD1. The CDR3 spans 13 residues. J lost 4 bases, V lost 10 bases, and 9 bases had no gene match. The CDR3 region is CAIAGRGLYEQYF. DNA for the CDR3: TGTGCCATTGCGGGCAGGGGGCTATACGAGCAGTACTTC.

This sequence joins TRBV5-8 and TRBJ2-3; D remains unclear. The CDR3 is 15 residues long. CDR1 SGHTS and CDR2 YDEGEE come from the germline V gene. The V end was cut by 0 bases, the J end by 2 bases, with 10 bases between. DNA of the CDR3: TGTGCCAGCAGCTTGGCCGTGGGTTACACAGATACGCAGTATTTT. This gives the protein CASSLAVGYTDTQYF.

The CDR3 DNA reads TGTGCCAGCACCGAGGACAGCCCTAACTATGGCTACACCTTC. It codes for CASTEDSPNYGYTF. J is TRBJ1-2 and V is TRBV6-1; tentatively, D is TRBD1 (6 bases). V lost 7 bases and J 0 bases, leaving 12 bases between the germline ends. The CDR3 spans 14 residues. Per the germline V gene, CDR1 is MNHNS and CDR2 is SASEGT.

The chain uses TRBV10-3 and TRBJ1-1; the D is unclear. V lost 0 bases to trimming and J lost 6 bases, with 8 bases between them. Germline CDR1 is ENHRY and CDR2 is SYGVKD. The CDR3 extends over 13 amino acids. As DNA, the CDR3 is TGTGCCATCAGTGAGTCGGGGATACCTGAAGCTTTCTTT. It translates to CAISESGIPEAFF.

This chain links TRBV5-4 with TRBJ1-4; D gene ambiguous. This CDR3 has 14 residues. V dropped 1 base and J dropped 8 bases, with 12 bases sitting between them. Germline CDR1 SGHNT, CDR2 YYREEE (reference sequence). The CDR3 DNA is TGTGCCAGCAGCTTGCTAGGGTTAGGGGAAAAACTGTTTTTT. Amino acid sequence: CASSLLGLGEKLFF.

The chain combines TRBV5-1 with TRBJ2-3; no reliable D call. V shed 1 base and J shed 9 bases, with 9 bases lying between them. There are 12 residues in the CDR3. Germline CDR1 and CDR2: SGHRS and YFSETQ. CDR3 sequence reads: CASSLLSGTQYF. The DNA for the CDR3 is TGCGCCAGCAGCTTGCTGTCCGGCACGCAGTATTTT.

The chain links TRBV11-3 to TRBJ1-3, with D possibly TRBD1 on 6 matching bases. The CDR3 covers 16 residues. The ends were cut back, 5 bases at V and 4 bases at J, with 18 bases in the middle. Germline CDR1 reads SGHNT; CDR2 reads YENEEA. CDR3 sequence reads: CASSASPTGTGNTIYF. CDR3 DNA sequence: TGTGCCAGCAGCGCGAGCCCTACAGGGACCGGAAACACCATATATTTT.

V usage is TRBV7-8 and J usage is TRBJ2-7, with D tentatively TRBD1 (5 bases). V lost 4 bases, J lost 2 bases, and 18 bases lay in between. Germline V gene lookup returns CDR1 SGHVS and CDR2 FQNEAQ. CDR3 size: 16 residues. The CDR3 DNA reads TGTGCCAGCAGCTCAGGGCCGAACCTACTAACCTACGAGCAGTACTTC. Residues: CASSSGPNLLTYEQYF.

V and J are TRBV10-3 and TRBJ2-5; 8 bases fit TRBD1. The length of the CDR3 is 14 residues. CDR1 ENHRY and CDR2 SYGVKD come from the germline V gene. V gave up 10 bases and J gave up 5 bases; unmatched junction bases: 12. CDR3 sequence reads: CATQPPGGRETQYF. Written as DNA, the CDR3 is TGTGCCACCCAACCCCCAGGGGGCCGCGAGACCCAGTACTTC.

This clone is a singleton in its sample. This sequence joins TRBV6-6 and TRBJ1-3; D is possibly TRBD1 (6 bases). CDR1 is MNHNY and CDR2 is SVGAGI in the germline V gene (reference sequence). There are 14 residues in the CDR3. The V end lost 5 bases, the J end lost 0 bases, and 8 bases lay between the germline ends. CDR3: CASSQGGSGNTIYF. DNA of the CDR3: TGTGCCAGCAGTCAAGGGGGCTCTGGAAACACCATATATTTT.